The entry that follows covers one T cell receptor beta chain sequence. What this receptor recognizes is not known. No base quality values were provided; no much bigger clone lies one nucleotide off. Library creation used RT-PCR. Sequencing took place on an Illumina HiSeq 2500. The public reads were reanalyzed by TCRdb: fastp trimming at Q25, MiXCR alignment, in-frame beta chains only. For every CDR3 protein sequence, its rows merge into one entry that carries the most common genes and DNA. The sample has around 480,000 distinct CDR3 sequences on record, approximately 15% of them singletons. The ten largest clones represent less than 4% of the sample. The sample is drawn from a study of response to subunit inactivated influenza vaccine (dated 2018 in TCRdb). Concerning the study at large: Deep quantitative T cell receptor repertoire profiling was used in the study to track responses to a trivalent subunit inactivated influenza vaccine. General study outcomes and caveats: The authors proposed that each seasonal influenza vaccination may bring in only a limited number of new T cells.

Inclusive of the bounding cysteine and phenylalanine, the CDR3 is 13 residues long. Just CDR3 DNA is preserved here, 39 bases in frame from base 1. V loses 6 bases, J loses 2 bases, and the germline ends lie 10 bases apart. The TCR comes from a man aged 45 to 70 who received an inactivated influenza vaccine. Donor details come from another sample of the same person, matched by shared clones. This material consisted of CD4+ T cells sorted from PBMCs, taken less than 25 months after vaccination. The sequence links TRBV12-3 or TRBV12-4 to TRBJ1-2; no confident D gene assignment can be made. The nucleotide sequence reads TGTGCCAGCAGCTTGACGGTCAACTATGGCTACACCTTC. This sequence encodes CASSLTVNYGYTF.